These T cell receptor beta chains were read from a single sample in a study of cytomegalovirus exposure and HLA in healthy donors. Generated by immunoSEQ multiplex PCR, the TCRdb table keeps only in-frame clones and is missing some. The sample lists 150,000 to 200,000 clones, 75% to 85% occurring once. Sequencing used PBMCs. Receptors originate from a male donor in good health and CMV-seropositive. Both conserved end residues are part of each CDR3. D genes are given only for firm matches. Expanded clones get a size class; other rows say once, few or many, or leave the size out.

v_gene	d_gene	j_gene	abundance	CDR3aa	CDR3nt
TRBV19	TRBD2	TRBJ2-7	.	CASSLAGVSPYEQYF	TGTGCCAGTAGCCTAGCGGGGGTGAGCCCCTACGAGCAGTACTTC
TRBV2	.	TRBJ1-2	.	CASIPGRRDRPLNYGYTF	TGTGCCAGCATCCCGGGGAGGAGGGATCGTCCCCTGAACTATGGCTACACCTTC
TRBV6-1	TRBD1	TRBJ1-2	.	CASSPGTGVGYTF	TGTGCCAGCAGCCCCGGTACAGGGGTTGGCTACACCTTC
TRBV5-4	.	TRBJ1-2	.	CASSLEGRGGYGYTF	TGTGCCAGCAGCTTGGAAGGGAGAGGAGGGTATGGCTACACCTTC
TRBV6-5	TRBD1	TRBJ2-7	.	CASSTPGTAISEQYF	TGTGCCAGCAGCACCCCCGGGACAGCGATTTCTGAGCAGTACTTC
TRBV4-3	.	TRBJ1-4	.	CASSHLPGGAGNEKLFF	TGCGCCAGCAGCCACCTCCCGGGGGGCGCAGGTAATGAAAAACTGTTTTTT
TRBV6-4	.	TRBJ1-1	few	CASSDTDRNTEAFF	TGTGCCAGCAGTGACACCGACAGGAACACTGAAGCTTTCTTT
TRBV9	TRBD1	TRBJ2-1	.	CASSVEPLRGLPFF	TGTGCCAGCAGCGTAGAGCCCCTCAGGGGGCTACCGTTCTTC
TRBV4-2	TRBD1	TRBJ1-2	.	CASSPWDRQTVDGYTF	TGTGCCAGCAGCCCCTGGGACAGGCAGACAGTCGATGGCTACACCTTC
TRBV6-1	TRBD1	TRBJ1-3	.	CASSEARDRRPRFSGNTIYF	TGTGCCAGCAGTGAAGCGCGGGACAGGCGGCCTCGTTTCTCTGGAAACACCATATATTTT
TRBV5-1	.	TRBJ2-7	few	CASSFTQGSSYEQYF	TGCGCCAGCAGCTTCACCCAGGGTTCATCCTACGAGCAGTACTTC
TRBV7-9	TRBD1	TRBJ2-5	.	CASSFQGASGKVTQYF	TGTGCCAGCAGCTTTCAGGGGGCTTCGGGCAAGGTGACCCAGTACTTC
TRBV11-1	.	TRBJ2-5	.	CASSFGNQETQYF	TGTGCCAGCAGCTTCGGGAACCAAGAGACCCAGTACTTC
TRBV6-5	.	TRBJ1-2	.	CASSSPGGGYTF	TGTGCCAGCAGTTCCCCCGGGGGTGGCTACACCTTC
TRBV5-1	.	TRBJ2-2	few	CASSGLSTGELFF	TGCGCCAGCAGCGGACTCTCGACCGGGGAGCTGTTTTTT
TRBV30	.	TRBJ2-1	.	CAWSQDSRQFF	TGTGCCTGGAGTCAGGACAGCCGGCAGTTCTTC
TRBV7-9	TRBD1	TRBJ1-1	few	CASSLVTGVTEAFF	TGTGCCAGCAGCTTAGTGACAGGGGTGACTGAAGCTTTCTTT
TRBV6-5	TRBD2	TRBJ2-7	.	CASSYGGGLEQYF	TGTGCCAGCAGTTACGGCGGGGGGCTCGAGCAGTACTTC
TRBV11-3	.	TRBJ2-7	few	CASSLEGASYEQYF	TGTGCCAGCAGCCTGGAGGGGGCGTCCTACGAGCAGTACTTC
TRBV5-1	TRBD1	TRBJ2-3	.	CASSLLQGGTDTQYF	TGCGCCAGCAGCTTGTTGCAGGGGGGCACAGATACGCAGTATTTT
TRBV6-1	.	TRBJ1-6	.	CASSELPSRSSYNSPLHF	TGTGCCAGCAGTGAACTCCCATCTCGCAGCTCCTATAATTCACCCCTCCACTTT
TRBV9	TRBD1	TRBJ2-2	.	CASSGGGTGLAGELFF	TGTGCCAGCAGCGGGGGAGGGACAGGGCTTGCCGGGGAGCTGTTTTTT
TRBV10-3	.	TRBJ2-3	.	CAISEILDTQYF	TGTGCCATCAGTGAGATTCTCGATACGCAGTATTTT
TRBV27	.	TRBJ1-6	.	CASSGGHNSPLHF	TGTGCCAGCAGCGGGGGGCATAATTCACCCCTCCACTTT
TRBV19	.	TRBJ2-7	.	CASSIQGAEREQYF	TGTGCCAGTAGTATTCAGGGTGCGGAGCGCGAGCAGTACTTC
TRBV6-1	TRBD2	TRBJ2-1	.	CASSTTSGGADEQFF	TGTGCCAGCAGTACGACTAGCGGGGGGGCCGATGAGCAGTTCTTC
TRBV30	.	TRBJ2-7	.	CAWSGGLTAFYEQYF	TGTGCCTGGAGTGGGGGACTGACGGCGTTCTACGAGCAGTACTTC
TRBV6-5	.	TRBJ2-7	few	CASSYSANRAKYEQYF	TGTGCCAGCAGTTACTCGGCGAACAGGGCGAAATACGAGCAGTACTTC
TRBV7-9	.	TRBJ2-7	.	CASSLGWVEQYF	TGTGCCAGCAGCCTCGGGTGGGTGGAGCAGTACTTC
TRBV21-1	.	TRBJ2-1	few	CASSPRGGGSGGLVDNEQFF	TGTGCCAGCAGCCCACGTGGGGGGGGTAGCGGGGGGCTTGTGGACAATGAGCAGTTCTTC
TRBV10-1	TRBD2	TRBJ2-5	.	CAARFGRVKETQYF	TGCGCCGCCCGATTTGGGAGGGTGAAGGAGACCCAGTACTTC
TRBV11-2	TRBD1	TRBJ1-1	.	CASGQGAQTEAFF	TGTGCCAGCGGACAGGGGGCGCAGACTGAAGCTTTCTTT
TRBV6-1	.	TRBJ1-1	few	CASSGARSGEAFF	TGTGCCAGTTCGGGAGCGCGGTCGGGTGAAGCTTTCTTT
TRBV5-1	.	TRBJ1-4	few	CASSLKAGNEKLFF	TGCGCCAGCAGCTTGAAGGCAGGGAATGAAAAACTGTTTTTT
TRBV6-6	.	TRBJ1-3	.	CASTNPGDTRNTIYF	TGTGCCAGCACTAATCCCGGGGACACGAGAAACACCATATATTTT
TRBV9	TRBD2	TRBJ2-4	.	CASSVAPSGGKAKNIQYF	TGTGCCAGCAGCGTAGCCCCTAGCGGGGGTAAGGCCAAAAACATTCAGTACTTC
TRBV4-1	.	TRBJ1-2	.	CASSQDPGDRGYTF	TGCGCCAGCAGCCAAGATCCGGGTGACCGGGGCTACACCTTC
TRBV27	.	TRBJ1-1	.	CASSLALFTELGTEAFF	TGTGCCAGCAGTTTAGCCCTCTTTACAGAATTGGGCACTGAAGCTTTCTTT
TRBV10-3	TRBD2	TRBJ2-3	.	CAISPASGSTQYF	TGTGCCATCTCCCCGGCTAGCGGGTCTACGCAGTATTTT
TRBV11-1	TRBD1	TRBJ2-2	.	CASSPTGLETGELFF	TGTGCCAGCAGCCCGACAGGGCTGGAAACCGGGGAGCTGTTTTTT
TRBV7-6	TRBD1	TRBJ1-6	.	CASSRGQGESPLHF	TGTGCCAGCAGCCGCGGACAGGGGGAATCACCCCTCCACTTT